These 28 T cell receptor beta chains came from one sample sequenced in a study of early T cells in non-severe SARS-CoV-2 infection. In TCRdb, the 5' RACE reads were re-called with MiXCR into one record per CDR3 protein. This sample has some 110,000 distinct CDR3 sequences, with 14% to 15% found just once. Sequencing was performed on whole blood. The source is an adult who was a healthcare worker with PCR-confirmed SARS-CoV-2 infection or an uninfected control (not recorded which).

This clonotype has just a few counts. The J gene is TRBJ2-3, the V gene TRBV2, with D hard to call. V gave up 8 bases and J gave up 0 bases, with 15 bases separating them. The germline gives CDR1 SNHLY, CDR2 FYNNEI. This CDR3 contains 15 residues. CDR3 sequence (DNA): TGTGCCAGCCAGGATTGGGGATTTAGCACAGATACGCAGTATTTT. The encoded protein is CASQDWGFSTDTQYF.

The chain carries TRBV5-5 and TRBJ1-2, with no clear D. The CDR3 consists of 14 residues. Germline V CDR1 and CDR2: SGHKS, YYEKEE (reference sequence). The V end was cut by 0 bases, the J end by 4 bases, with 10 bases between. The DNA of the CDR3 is TGTGCCAGCAGCTTGGAATGGAACAGCTATGGCTACACCTTC. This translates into CASSLEWNSYGYTF. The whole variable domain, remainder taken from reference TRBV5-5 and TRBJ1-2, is DAGVTQSPTHLIKTRGQQVTLRCSPISGHKSVSWYQQVLGQGPQFIFQYYEKEERGRGNFPDRFSARQFPNYSSELNVNALLLGDSALYLCASSLEWNSYGYTFGSGTRLTVV.

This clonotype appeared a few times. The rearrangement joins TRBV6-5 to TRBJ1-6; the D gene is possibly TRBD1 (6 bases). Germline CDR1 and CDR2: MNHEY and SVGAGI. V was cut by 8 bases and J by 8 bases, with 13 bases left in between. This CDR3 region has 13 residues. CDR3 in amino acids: CASGGQSDSPLHF. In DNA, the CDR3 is TGTGCCAGCGGAGGACAGAGTGATTCACCCCTCCACTTT.

CDR3 amino acids: CATKEAGEAGELFF. The CDR3 bases are TGTGCCACCAAAGAGGCGGGGGAGGCCGGGGAGCTGTTTTTT. This rearrangement joins TRBV19 to TRBJ2-2; 7 bases line up with TRBD2. V shed 10 bases, J shed 6 bases, and the junction held 11 bases outside the gene matches. This CDR3 is 14 amino acids long. The V gene's germline CDR1 is LNHDA and CDR2 SQIVND (reference sequence).

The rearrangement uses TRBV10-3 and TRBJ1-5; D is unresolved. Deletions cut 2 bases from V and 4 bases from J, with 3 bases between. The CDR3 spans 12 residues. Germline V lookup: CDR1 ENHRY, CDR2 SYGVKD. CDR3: CAISEGNQPQHF. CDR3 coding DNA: TGTGCCATCAGTGAGGGAAATCAGCCCCAGCATTTT.

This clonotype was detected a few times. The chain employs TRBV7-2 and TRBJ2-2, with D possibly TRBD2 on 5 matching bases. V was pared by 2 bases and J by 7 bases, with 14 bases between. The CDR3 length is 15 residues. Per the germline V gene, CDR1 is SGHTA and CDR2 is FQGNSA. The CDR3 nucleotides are TGTGCCAGCAGCTTATCTCTCTTAGGGAGCGGGGAGCTGTTTTTT. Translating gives CASSLSLLGSGELFF. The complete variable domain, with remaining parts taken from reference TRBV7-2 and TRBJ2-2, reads GAGVSQSPSNKVTEKGKDVELRCDPISGHTALYWYRQSLGQGLEFLIYFQGNSAPDKSGLPSDRFSAERTGGSVSTLTIQRTQQEDSAVYLCASSLSLLGSGELFFGEGSRLTVL.

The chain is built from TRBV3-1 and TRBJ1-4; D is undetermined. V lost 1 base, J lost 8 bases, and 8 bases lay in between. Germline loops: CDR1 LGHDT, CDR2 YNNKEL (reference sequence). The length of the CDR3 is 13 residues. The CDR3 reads CASSQGGKEKLFF. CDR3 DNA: TGTGCCAGCAGCCAAGGGGGAAAAGAAAAACTGTTTTTT.

As DNA, the CDR3 is TGTGCCAGCAGCGCCGACGGGGCCCTGAACACTGAAGCTTTCTTT. Translating it yields CASSADGALNTEAFF. The gene calls are TRBV11-2 and TRBJ1-1, with D possibly TRBD1 on 5 matching bases. The CDR3 extends over 15 amino acids. From germline, CDR1 is SGHAT and CDR2 FQNNGV. The ends were cut back, 5 bases at V and 0 bases at J, with 13 bases in the middle.

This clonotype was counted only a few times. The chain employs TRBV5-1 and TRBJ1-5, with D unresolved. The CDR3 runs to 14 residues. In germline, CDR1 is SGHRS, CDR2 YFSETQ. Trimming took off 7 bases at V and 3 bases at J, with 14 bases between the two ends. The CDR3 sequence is CASPPRAFNQPQHF. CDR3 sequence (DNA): TGCGCCAGCCCTCCGAGGGCATTCAATCAGCCCCAGCATTTT.

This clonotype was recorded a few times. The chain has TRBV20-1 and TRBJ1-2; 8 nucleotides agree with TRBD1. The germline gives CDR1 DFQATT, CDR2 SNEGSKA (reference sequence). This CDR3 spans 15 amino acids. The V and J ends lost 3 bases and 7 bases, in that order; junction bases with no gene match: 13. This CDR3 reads CSASGQGRVGPGYTF. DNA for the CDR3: TGCAGTGCTAGTGGACAGGGAAGAGTAGGACCTGGCTACACCTTC.

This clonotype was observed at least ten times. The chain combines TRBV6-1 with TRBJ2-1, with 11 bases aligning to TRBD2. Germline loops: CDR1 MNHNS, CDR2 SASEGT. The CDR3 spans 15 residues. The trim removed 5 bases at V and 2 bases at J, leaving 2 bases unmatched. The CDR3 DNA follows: TGTGCCAGCAGTCTAGCGGGGGGCACCTACAATGAGCAGTTCTTC. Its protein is CASSLAGGTYNEQFF.

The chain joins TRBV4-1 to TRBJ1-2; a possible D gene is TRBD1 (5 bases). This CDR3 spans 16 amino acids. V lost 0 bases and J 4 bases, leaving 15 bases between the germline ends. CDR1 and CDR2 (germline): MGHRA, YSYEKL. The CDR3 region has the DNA TGCGCCAGCAGCCAAGATCGGTTAGGGGCAACCTATGGCTACACCTTC. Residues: CASSQDRLGATYGYTF.

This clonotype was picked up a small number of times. The CDR3 loop is CAISDEGFSQETQYF. The DNA for the CDR3 is TGTGCCATCAGTGATGAGGGGTTTTCCCAAGAGACCCAGTACTTC. V is TRBV10-3 and J is TRBJ2-5, with D perhaps being TRBD1 or TRBD2 (5 bases each). The V end was cut by 3 bases, the J end by 1 base, with 12 bases between. This CDR3 is 15 amino acids long. CDR1 is ENHRY, CDR2 SYGVKD, per germline.

This CDR3 reads CASRGGSPSKEQFF. CDR3 DNA sequence: TGTGCCAGCCGTGGCGGGAGCCCCAGCAAAGAGCAGTTCTTC. This chain links TRBV12-3 or TRBV12-4 with TRBJ2-1; TRBD2 matches 7 bases. The CDR3 consists of 14 residues. Unmatched junction bases numbered 14, after V lost 8 bases and J lost 10 bases.

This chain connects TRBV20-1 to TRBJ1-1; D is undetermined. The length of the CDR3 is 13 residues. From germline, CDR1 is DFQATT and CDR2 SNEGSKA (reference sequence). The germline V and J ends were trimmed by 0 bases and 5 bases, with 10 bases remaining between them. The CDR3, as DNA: TGCAGTGCTAGAGACTCTAAGAGAACTGAAGCTTTCTTT. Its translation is CSARDSKRTEAFF.

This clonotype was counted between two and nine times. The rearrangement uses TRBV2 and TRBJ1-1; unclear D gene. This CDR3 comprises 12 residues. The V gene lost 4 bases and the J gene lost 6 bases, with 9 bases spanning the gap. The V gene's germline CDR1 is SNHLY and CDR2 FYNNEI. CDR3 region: CASSGIGPEAFF. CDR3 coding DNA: TGTGCCAGCAGTGGAATAGGTCCTGAAGCTTTCTTT.

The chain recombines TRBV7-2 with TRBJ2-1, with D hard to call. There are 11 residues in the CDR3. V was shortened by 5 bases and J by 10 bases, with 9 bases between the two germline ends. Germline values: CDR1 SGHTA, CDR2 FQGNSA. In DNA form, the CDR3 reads TGTGCCAGCAGCACGAAAAGGGAGCAGTTCTTC. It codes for CASSTKREQFF. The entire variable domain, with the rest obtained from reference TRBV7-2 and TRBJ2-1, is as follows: GAGVSQSPSNKVTEKGKDVELRCDPISGHTALYWYRQSLGQGLEFLIYFQGNSAPDKSGLPSDRFSAERTGGSVSTLTIQRTQQEDSAVYLCASSTKREQFFGPGTRLTVL.

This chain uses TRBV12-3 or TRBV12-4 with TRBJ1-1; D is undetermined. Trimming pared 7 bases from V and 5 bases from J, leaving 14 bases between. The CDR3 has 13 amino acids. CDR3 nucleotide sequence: TGTGCCAGCAAAGGACCACCGGGAACTGAAGCTTTCTTT. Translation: CASKGPPGTEAFF.

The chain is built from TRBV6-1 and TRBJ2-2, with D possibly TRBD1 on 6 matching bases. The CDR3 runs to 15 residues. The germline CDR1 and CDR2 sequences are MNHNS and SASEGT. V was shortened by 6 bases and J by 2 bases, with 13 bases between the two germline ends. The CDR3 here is CASRAWDINTGELFF. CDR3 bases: TGTGCCAGCAGAGCCTGGGACATAAACACCGGGGAGCTGTTTTTT.

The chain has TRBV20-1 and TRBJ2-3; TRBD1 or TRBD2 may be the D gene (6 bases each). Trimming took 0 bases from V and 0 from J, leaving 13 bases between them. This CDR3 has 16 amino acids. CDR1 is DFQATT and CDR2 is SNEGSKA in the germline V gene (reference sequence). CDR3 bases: TGCAGTGCTAGAGATCTCAGGGGACTCAGCACAGATACGCAGTATTTT. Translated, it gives CSARDLRGLSTDTQYF.

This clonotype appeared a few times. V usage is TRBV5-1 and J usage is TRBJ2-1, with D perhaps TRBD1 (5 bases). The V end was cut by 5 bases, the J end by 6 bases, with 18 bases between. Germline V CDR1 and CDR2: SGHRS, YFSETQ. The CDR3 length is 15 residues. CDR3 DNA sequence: TGCGCCAGCAGGATGGACACTAATACGGGCAATGAGCAGTTCTTC. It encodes CASRMDTNTGNEQFF.

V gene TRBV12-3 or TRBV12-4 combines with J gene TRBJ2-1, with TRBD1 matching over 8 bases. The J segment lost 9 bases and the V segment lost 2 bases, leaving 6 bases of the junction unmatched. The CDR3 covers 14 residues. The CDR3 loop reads CASSLSQGAGEQFF. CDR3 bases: TGTGCCAGCAGTTTATCGCAGGGGGCCGGTGAGCAGTTCTTC.

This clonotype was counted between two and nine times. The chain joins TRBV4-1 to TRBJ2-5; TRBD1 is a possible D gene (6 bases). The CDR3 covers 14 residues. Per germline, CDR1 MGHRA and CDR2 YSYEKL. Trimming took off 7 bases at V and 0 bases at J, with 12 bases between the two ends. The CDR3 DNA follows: TGCGCCAGCACCCTGGACAGCTACCAAGAGACCCAGTACTTC. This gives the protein CASTLDSYQETQYF.

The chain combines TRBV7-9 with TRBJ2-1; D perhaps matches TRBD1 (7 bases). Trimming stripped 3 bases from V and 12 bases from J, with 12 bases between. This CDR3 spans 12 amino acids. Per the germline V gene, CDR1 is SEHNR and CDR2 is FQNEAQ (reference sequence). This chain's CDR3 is CASSFGGGGQFF. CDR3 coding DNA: TGTGCCAGCAGCTTTGGAGGGGGCGGGCAGTTCTTC.

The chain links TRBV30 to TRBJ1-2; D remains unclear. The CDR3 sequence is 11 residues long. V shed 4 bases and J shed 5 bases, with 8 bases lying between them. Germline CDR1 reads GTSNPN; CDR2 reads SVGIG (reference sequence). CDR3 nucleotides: TGTGCCTGGACCCGAAGGTATGGCTACACCTTC. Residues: CAWTRRYGYTF.

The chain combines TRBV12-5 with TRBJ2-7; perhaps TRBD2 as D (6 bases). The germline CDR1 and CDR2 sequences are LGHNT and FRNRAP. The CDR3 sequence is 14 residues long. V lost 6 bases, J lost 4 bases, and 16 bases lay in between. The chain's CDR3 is CASGTGLIDYEQYF. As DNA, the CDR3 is TGTGCTAGTGGCACGGGACTGATCGATTACGAGCAGTACTTC.

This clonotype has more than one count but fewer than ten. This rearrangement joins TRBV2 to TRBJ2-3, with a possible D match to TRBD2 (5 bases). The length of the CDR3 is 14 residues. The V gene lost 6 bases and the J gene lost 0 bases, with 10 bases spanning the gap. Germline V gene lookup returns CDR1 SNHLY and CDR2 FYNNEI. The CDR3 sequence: CASSRGQSTDTQYF. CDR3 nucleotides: TGTGCCAGCAGCCGAGGGCAGAGCACAGATACGCAGTATTTT.

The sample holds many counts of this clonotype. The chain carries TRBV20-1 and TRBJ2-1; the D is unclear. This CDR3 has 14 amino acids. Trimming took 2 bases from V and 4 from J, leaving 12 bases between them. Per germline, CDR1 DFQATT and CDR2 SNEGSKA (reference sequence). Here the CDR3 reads CSARPPFVYNEQFF. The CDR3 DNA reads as TGCAGTGCTAGACCCCCTTTTGTATACAATGAGCAGTTCTTC.